This is a list of T cell receptor beta chains from one sample in a study of OX40 agonist ivuxolimab in advanced cancers. Sequencing used immunoSEQ multiplex PCR; TCRdb keeps in-frame clones, though not all of them. The data hold roughly 98,000 clones, with about four fifths observed a single time. The sample here was CD4+ or CD8+ T cells sorted from blood, taken in a trial of the OX40 agonist ivuxolimab. The receptor source for this set is an adult with an advanced solid tumor such as melanoma, head and neck, liver or kidney cancer. CDR3s include the opening cysteine and the closing phenylalanine or tryptophan. Fields, in order: clone size, J gene, D gene, V gene, CDR3 protein, CDR3 DNA. The D gene is left open where the match is weak. Not all rows give a size; the values are once, few, many and, for expanded clones, a class.

.,TRBJ1-2,.,TRBV14,CASSQDEGRRRGYTF,TGTGCCAGCAGCCAAGATGAGGGGCGCCGGCGGGGCTACACCTTC
.,TRBJ2-5,TRBD2,TRBV27,CASRQERGVKQETQYF,TGTGCCAGCAGGCAGGAGCGGGGGGTAAAACAAGAGACCCAGTACTTC
.,TRBJ2-7,.,TRBV28,CASSPHYEQYF,TGTGCCAGCAGTCCGCACTACGAGCAGTACTTC
.,TRBJ2-1,.,TRBV7-2,CASSRLGQVDNEQFF,TGTGCCAGCAGCCGCCTGGGGCAAGTTGACAATGAGCAGTTCTTC
.,TRBJ1-2,TRBD1,TRBV28,CASKKAGGIDGYTF,TGTGCCAGCAAAAAGGCAGGGGGCATCGATGGCTACACCTTC
.,TRBJ2-7,TRBD1,TRBV4-1,CASSQRGTGTGVYEQYF,TGCGCCAGCAGCCAAAGAGGTACCGGGACAGGGGTCTACGAGCAGTACTTC
.,TRBJ2-7,TRBD1,TRBV28,CASVYIGQGNNEQYF,TGTGCCAGCGTTTATATCGGACAGGGTAACAACGAGCAGTACTTC
.,TRBJ2-7,TRBD1,TRBV19,CASSPTGIKNYEQYF,TGTGCCAGTAGTCCGACAGGGATTAAGAATTACGAGCAGTACTTC
.,TRBJ2-7,TRBD2,TRBV28,CASSLRGSGGSGDEQYF,TGTGCCAGCAGTTTACGGGGTAGCGGGGGTTCTGGGGACGAGCAGTACTTC
.,TRBJ1-5,.,TRBV6-6,CASSYSRGTNQPQHF,TGTGCCAGCAGTTACTCAAGAGGGACCAATCAGCCCCAGCATTTT
once,TRBJ2-7,TRBD1,TRBV7-9,CASRQGATFEQYF,TGTGCCAGCAGACAGGGGGCGACGTTCGAGCAGTACTTC
.,TRBJ2-3,TRBD2,TRBV2,CASRQLAGKGDTQYF,TGTGCCAGCAGGCAACTAGCGGGCAAGGGAGATACGCAGTATTTT
.,TRBJ2-1,.,TRBV19,CASSAGKGYNEQFF,TGTGCCAGTAGTGCTGGGAAGGGCTACAATGAGCAGTTCTTC
.,TRBJ1-1,TRBD1,TRBV6-1,CASSVRGQAEAFF,TGTGCCAGCAGTGTCCGGGGACAGGCTGAAGCTTTCTTT
.,TRBJ1-1,.,TRBV30,CALLVNTEAFF,TGTGCCCTACTGGTGAACACTGAAGCTTTCTTT
.,TRBJ1-2,TRBD1,TRBV28,CASRFNTGAGGYTF,TGTGCCAGCAGATTTAACACAGGGGCCGGCGGCTACACCTTC
.,TRBJ2-3,.,TRBV11-2,CASSLRSGQTQYF,TGTGCCAGCAGCTTACGTAGCGGACAAACGCAGTATTTT
.,TRBJ1-5,.,TRBV2,CASRPTYSNQPQHF,TGTGCCAGCAGGCCGACATATAGCAATCAGCCCCAGCATTTT
.,TRBJ2-5,.,TRBV7-9,CASSFGQGETQYF,TGTGCCAGCAGCTTCGGACAAGGCGAGACCCAGTACTTC
.,TRBJ2-7,.,TRBV6-5,CASSYSAGLPYEQYF,TGTGCCAGCAGTTACTCTGCGGGGTTACCCTACGAGCAGTACTTC
.,TRBJ2-4,.,TRBV6-5,CASSYSTGIAKNIQYF,TGTGCCAGCAGTTACTCTACAGGGATAGCCAAAAACATTCAGTACTTC
.,TRBJ1-3,.,TRBV5-6,CASSRDWGASGNTIYF,TGTGCCAGCAGCCGTGATTGGGGGGCCTCTGGAAACACCATATATTTT
.,TRBJ2-7,.,TRBV10-2,CASSESGGIGYEQYF,TGCGCCAGCAGTGAGTCGGGGGGTATTGGCTACGAGCAGTACTTC
.,TRBJ1-2,.,TRBV28,CASSFSYHGYTF,TGTGCCAGCAGTTTCTCTTATCATGGCTACACCTTC
.,TRBJ1-2,TRBD1,TRBV29-1,CSANMRQGSGWSGYTF,TGCAGCGCCAACATGAGACAGGGATCGGGTTGGAGTGGCTACACCTTC
.,TRBJ2-7,.,TRBV7-8,CASSFQGGQSSYEQYF,TGTGCCAGCAGCTTCCAGGGGGGGCAAAGCTCCTACGAGCAGTACTTC
.,TRBJ1-2,TRBD1,TRBV19,CASRRGQGIYGYTF,TGTGCCAGTAGGAGAGGACAGGGAATATATGGCTACACCTTC
.,TRBJ2-5,.,TRBV14,CASSQTVADPYQETQYF,TGTGCCAGCAGCCAAACTGTAGCGGACCCGTACCAAGAGACCCAGTACTTC
.,TRBJ1-1,.,TRBV9,CASSPGGGAPEAFF,TGTGCCAGCAGCCCGGGAGGGGGGGCGCCTGAAGCTTTCTTT
.,TRBJ1-1,.,TRBV11-2,CASSLDRERAFF,TGTGCCAGCAGCTTAGATCGGGAAAGAGCTTTCTTT
.,TRBJ2-1,.,TRBV27,CASSSDPSSYNEQFF,TGTGCCAGCAGTTCAGACCCGAGCTCCTACAATGAGCAGTTCTTC
few,TRBJ1-5,.,TRBV6-5,CASSYSGYSNQPQHF,TGTGCCAGCAGTTACTCGGGTTATAGCAATCAGCCCCAGCATTTT
.,TRBJ2-7,.,TRBV6-7,CASSYSIGTRYEQYF,TGTGCCAGCAGTTACTCGATTGGGACCCGATACGAGCAGTACTTC
few,TRBJ1-6,TRBD1,TRBV7-9,CASSQGQQNSPLHF,TGTGCCAGCAGCCAGGGACAGCAAAATTCACCCCTCCACTTT
.,TRBJ2-2,TRBD1,TRBV14,CASSQVLGTVFTGELFF,TGTGCCAGCAGCCAAGTTTTGGGGACAGTCTTCACCGGGGAGCTGTTTTTT
.,TRBJ2-2,.,TRBV9,CASSVGIGENTGELFF,TGTGCCAGCAGCGTAGGCATAGGCGAGAACACCGGGGAGCTGTTTTTT
.,TRBJ2-5,.,TRBV18,CASSPPLSRLHETQYF,TGTGCCAGCTCACCACCCTTAAGTAGATTGCACGAGACCCAGTACTTC
few,TRBJ2-2,.,TRBV7-2,CASSPPGELFF,TGTGCCAGCAGCCCCCCCGGGGAGCTGTTTTTT
.,TRBJ2-1,TRBD2,TRBV6-4,CASSAGTSGAGEQFF,TGTGCCAGCAGCGCCGGGACTAGCGGCGCCGGTGAGCAGTTCTTC
.,TRBJ1-3,TRBD1,TRBV4-2,CASSAGQFDGNTIYF,TGTGCCAGCAGCGCGGGACAGTTCGATGGAAACACCATATATTTT
.,TRBJ1-2,TRBD1,TRBV28,CASSFLGDRVGYGYTF,TGTGCCAGCAGTTTCTTGGGGGACAGGGTCGGCTATGGCTACACCTTC
.,TRBJ2-3,TRBD1,TRBV6-6,CASSYSGGGDTQYF,TGTGCCAGCAGTTACTCAGGGGGCGGAGATACGCAGTATTTT
.,TRBJ2-1,.,TRBV19,CASSTRRTGIEQFF,TGTGCCAGTAGTACCCGCCGTACAGGGATTGAGCAGTTCTTC
few,TRBJ2-1,TRBD2,TRBV5-1,CASSPAPGLAGYNEQFF,TGCGCCAGCAGCCCTGCACCGGGACTAGCGGGTTACAATGAGCAGTTCTTC
.,TRBJ1-6,.,TRBV9,CASSVCSPGAPCNSPLHF,TGTGCCAGCAGCGTATGTAGTCCGGGAGCTCCATGTAATTCACCCCTCCACTTT
.,TRBJ1-1,.,TRBV5-6,CASSLVGETEAFF,TGTGCCAGCAGCCTAGTAGGGGAAACTGAAGCTTTCTTT
once,TRBJ2-1,TRBD2,TRBV4-2,CASSQGGTSGNEQFF,TGTGCCAGCAGCCAAGGAGGGACTAGCGGCAATGAGCAGTTCTTC
.,TRBJ2-2,TRBD2,TRBV27,CASSPIVPILAVTIGELFF,TGTGCCAGCAGTCCTATCGTCCCGATACTAGCGGTTACGATCGGGGAGCTGTTTTTT
.,TRBJ1-2,TRBD1,TRBV6-5,CASSPGQGRYTF,TGTGCCAGCAGCCCCGGACAGGGTCGCTACACCTTC
few,TRBJ1-6,.,TRBV30,CAWSTLGGRNSPLHF,TGTGCCTGGAGTACTCTTGGGGGGCGAAATTCACCCCTCCACTTT
.,TRBJ1-4,TRBD1,TRBV2,CASRTGTGNEKLFF,TGTGCCAGCAGAACCGGGACAGGGAATGAAAAACTGTTTTTT
.,TRBJ1-1,.,TRBV7-6,CASSLGGGTEAFF,TGTGCCAGCAGCTTAGGGGGGGGCACTGAAGCTTTCTTT
.,TRBJ2-3,TRBD2,TRBV4-3,CASSRGLAGGLTVADTQYF,TGCGCCAGCAGCCGCGGACTAGCGGGGGGGCTCACAGTCGCAGATACGCAGTATTTT
.,TRBJ2-5,.,TRBV9,CASSATNTGHETQYF,TGTGCCAGCAGCGCAACTAATACAGGCCATGAGACCCAGTACTTC
.,TRBJ1-3,.,TRBV7-9,CASRIGDGNTIYF,TGTGCCAGCAGGATAGGGGACGGAAACACCATATATTTT
once,TRBJ1-2,.,TRBV5-4,CASSSGWAGYTF,TGTGCCAGCAGCTCAGGGTGGGCTGGCTACACCTTC
.,TRBJ2-2,.,TRBV19,CASSMKNWNTGELFF,TGTGCCAGTAGTATGAAGAACTGGAACACCGGGGAGCTGTTTTTT
.,TRBJ2-7,.,TRBV30,CAWNPGVWTYEQYF,TGTGCCTGGAATCCAGGAGTTTGGACCTACGAGCAGTACTTC
.,TRBJ1-2,.,TRBV29-1,CSGLLRTNVFYGYTF,TGCAGCGGGCTATTGAGGACAAATGTTTTCTATGGCTACACCTTC